This T cell receptor beta chain came from a study of blood T cell repertoires in COVID-19 (dated by TCRdb to 2018 to 2020). Study-wide context: Collaborator samples came from the United States, Italy and Spain and covered acute and convalescent phases of COVID-19. The material from the prospective study consisted of cDNA or gDNA derived from T cells, B-cell-depleted T cells, or PBMCs. The dataset comprised deeply sampled blood TCRbeta repertoires from subjects exposed to, actively infected with, or recovered from COVID-19. The repertoires were released in a freely available public database intended as a resource for research on the immune response to SARS-CoV-2. The samples were drawn from the first 160 participants of the ongoing ImmuneRACE study and from 950 to 1,500 subjects provided by 6 global collaborators. Sample metadata almost always included a de-identified subject ID, COVID-19 status, age in years and sex. Where HLA class I and class II types were available, the types were taken from metadata supplied by the sample provider, not from assay-based typing.

The immunoSEQ Assay, a bias-controlled multiplex PCR, was used to amplify TCRbeta CDR3 regions from genomic DNA. The paper's data handling went like this. The number of nucleated cells in each sample was estimated from the amplification of reference gene primers within the assay. To quantify the absolute abundance of each unique TCRbeta CDR3 rearrangement, sequence reads were collapsed and filtered. For each sample, productive Simpson clonality was calculated as the square root of Simpson's diversity index across productive rearrangements. The clones in this table, taken by TCRdb from immuneACCESS, are in-frame only. Not every clone is retained; where verified, under half of the shortfall comes from an unresolved V gene, and the cause of the rest is unknown. D and trimming were read from the DNA, whereas the V and J calls and clone size are those reported in that table. The sample yields roughly 38,000 clones; about 74% were counted once. 1.5% to 2% of the sample is taken by the ten largest.

Whole blood was collected in K2EDTA tubes by collaborating institutions according to the institutions' own protocols. Collaborator samples were shipped for TCRbeta analysis as frozen whole blood, isolated PBMCs, or DNA extracted from either sample type. The paper as a whole reports these results and caveats: The quantity of clinical and demographic metadata differed by source and by participant and was supplied without curation.

This clone was picked up a small number of times. The clone's antigen remains unknown. Base qualities were left out, and no much larger clone turns up one base away. V is reduced by 0 bases and J by 10 bases, leaving a spacing of 15 bases between them. The CDR3 holds 14 amino acids from the cysteine to the phenylalanine. CDR3 DNA is the only sequence kept; it has 42 bases, read in frame from the first base. The CDR1 and CDR2 encoded by the germline V gene are SNHLY and FYNNEI. The sequence links TRBV2 to TRBJ1-1; TRBD1 is perhaps the D gene, given 5 matching bases. Sequenced input: peripheral blood. The clonotype was recovered from a man aged 60 to 69 with active COVID-19. The CDR3 region has the sequence CASSEALLRQSAFF. The bases are TGTGCCAGCAGTGAAGCGCTTCTGAGACAGTCAGCTTTCTTT.